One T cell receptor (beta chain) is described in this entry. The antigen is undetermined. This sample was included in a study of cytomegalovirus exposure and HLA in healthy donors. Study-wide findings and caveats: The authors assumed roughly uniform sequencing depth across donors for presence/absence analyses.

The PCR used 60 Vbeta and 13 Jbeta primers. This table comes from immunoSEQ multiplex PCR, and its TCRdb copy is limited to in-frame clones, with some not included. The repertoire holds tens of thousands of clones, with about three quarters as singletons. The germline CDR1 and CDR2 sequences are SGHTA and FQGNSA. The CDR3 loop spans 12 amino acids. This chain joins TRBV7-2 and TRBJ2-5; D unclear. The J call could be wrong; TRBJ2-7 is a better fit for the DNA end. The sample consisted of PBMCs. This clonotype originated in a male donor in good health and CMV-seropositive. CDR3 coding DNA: TGTGCCAGCAGCCCCAACCCCTACGAGCAGTACTTC. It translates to CASSPNPYEQYF.